Shown below are 5 T cell receptor beta chains from a single sample sequenced in a study of CD8 T cells in Susac syndrome. It was with random hexamers that roughly 0.45 to 1 ug RNA was reverse transcribed. Using its own MiXCR run on the immunoSEQ multiplex PCR reads, TCRdb lists one record per CDR3 protein. Here the sample spans around 110,000 distinct CDR3 sequences, about 93% being singletons. The source material was CD8+ T cells from PBMCs. These receptors all come from a human donor with Susac syndrome.

This chain uses TRBV27 with TRBJ2-1; possible D gene TRBD2, 7 bases. The germline V gene has CDR1 MNHEY and CDR2 SMNVEV (reference sequence). This CDR3 has 15 residues. V was pared by 5 bases and J by 2 bases, with 13 bases between. The CDR3 region has the DNA TGTGCCAGCAGTGAACGGGGGGCCCCCTACAATGAGCAGTTCTTC. Its translation: CASSERGAPYNEQFF.

The chain joins TRBV9 to TRBJ2-7; possible D gene TRBD2, 6 bases. Germline assignment: CDR1 SGDLS and CDR2 YYNGEE. The CDR3 extends over 13 amino acids. The ends were cut back, 0 bases at V and 5 bases at J, with 9 bases in the middle. CDR3 in amino acids: CASSVGGGHEQYF. CDR3 nucleotide sequence: TGTGCCAGCAGCGTAGGGGGAGGCCACGAGCAGTACTTC. The variable domain in full, with the rest retrieved from reference TRBV9 and TRBJ2-7, is DSGVTQTPKHLITATGQRVTLRCSPRSGDLSVYWYQQSLDQGLQFLIQYYNGEERAKGNILERFSAQQFPDLHSELNLSSLELGDSALYFCASSVGGGHEQYFGPGTRLTVT.

The chain carries TRBV5-6 and TRBJ2-2; TRBD2 is a possible D gene (6 bases). V lost 4 bases, J lost 0 bases, and 13 bases lay in between. There are 16 residues in the CDR3. CDR1 and CDR2 (germline): SGHDT, YYEEEE. The CDR3 sequence is CASSNPSEANTGELFF. DNA of the CDR3: TGTGCCAGCAGCAACCCTAGCGAAGCGAACACCGGGGAGCTGTTTTTT.

The chain carries TRBV12-5 and TRBJ2-7; 7 bases match TRBD1. The CDR3 has 12 residues. In germline, CDR1 is LGHNT, CDR2 FRNRAP. V was clipped by 9 bases and J by 6 bases; unmatched bases: 8. This chain's CDR3 is CASRQGISEQYF. CDR3 DNA: TGTGCTAGCCGACAGGGAATCTCCGAGCAGTACTTC. Full variable domain (rest looked up from reference TRBV12-5 and TRBJ2-7): DARVTQTPRHKVTEMGQEVTMRCQPILGHNTVFWYRQTMMQGLELLAYFRNRAPLDDSGMPKDRFSAEMPDATLATLKIQPSEPRDSAVYFCASRQGISEQYFGPGTRLTVT.

The chain employs TRBV3-1 and TRBJ1-2, with 8 positions matching TRBD1. V shed 4 bases, J shed 8 bases, and the junction held 12 bases outside the gene matches. The germline CDR1 and CDR2 sequences are LGHDT and YNNKEL (reference sequence). The CDR3 is 15 residues long. CDR3 coding DNA: TGTGCCAGCAGCCCCTCCCGGGACAGGCGGGGAGGCTACACCTTC. Protein: CASSPSRDRRGGYTF.